Presented here are 22 T cell receptor beta chains from one specimen sequenced in a study of breast tumors, draining lymph nodes, adjacent tissues. Breast cancer patients provided tissue from their axillary draining lymph nodes. TCRdb passed the multiplex PCR reads through MiXCR, listing each CDR3 protein once. The sample lists approximately 140,000 distinct CDR3 sequences; around a third were seen once. Sequenced material: axillary lymph node tissue. Every receptor here comes from a female donor with breast cancer. Some clones in this sample may be carry-over from other donors' samples.

Remarks on this clonotype: Being one base from a much bigger clone, this may be a read error. This chain connects TRBV12-3 or TRBV12-4 to TRBJ2-2; maybe TRBD2 (5 bases). This CDR3 is 15 amino acids long. As DNA, the CDR3 is TGTGCCAGCAGTTTCCTGCGGGCGAACACCGGGGAGCTGCTTTTT. Translation gives CASSFLRANTGELLF.

This clonotype has at least ten counts. Possible read error: a much larger clone is one base away. The chain combines TRBV12-5 with TRBJ2-7; D gene uncertain. Trimming stripped 3 bases from V and 3 bases from J, with 6 bases between. The V gene's germline CDR1 is LGHNT and CDR2 FRNRAP. This CDR3 contains 12 residues. This CDR3 reads CASGFVHYEQYV. The CDR3 region has the DNA TGTGCTAGTGGTTTCGTTCACTACGAGCAGTACGTC.

A note on this clonotype: A clone one base away is much larger, so this may be a read error. This chain links TRBV3-1 with TRBJ1-2; 10 bases fit TRBD1. The V gene end was trimmed by 4 bases and the J gene end by 5 bases; junction bases not matched to a gene: 10. This CDR3 spans 16 amino acids. The V gene's germline CDR1 is LGHDT and CDR2 YNNKEL (reference sequence). The CDR3 is CASSLNRRQGAYGYTF. CDR3 DNA: TGTGCCAGCAGCCTCAACAGAAGACAGGGGGCGTATGGCTACACCTTC.

The V gene is TRBV6-5, the J gene TRBJ2-5, with 10 bases identical to TRBD1. With V trimmed by 5 bases and J by 4 bases, 7 bases remained unmatched. Germline V gene lookup returns CDR1 MNHEY and CDR2 SVGAGI. The CDR3 sequence is 15 residues long. In DNA form, the CDR3 reads TGTGCCAGCAGTCACCGCGGGGACAGGGGAGAGACCCAGTACTTC. Translating gives CASSHRGDRGETQYF.

This chain uses TRBV19 with TRBJ1-1; no definite D call. V lost 3 bases and J 1 base, leaving 12 bases between the germline ends. There are 15 residues in the CDR3. Germline V gene data show CDR1 as LNHDA and CDR2 as SQIVND (reference sequence). CDR3 in amino acids: CASSIPGLGNTEAFF. CDR3 coding DNA: TGTGCCAGTAGTATCCCCGGACTGGGGAACACTGAAGCTTTCTTT.

This clonotype was detected ten times or more. No DNA is shown, since the ends of the CDR3 on it are uncertain; the CDR3 is the one TCRdb lists. The V and J genes are TRBV28 and TRBJ1-2; no DNA check was done on the table's D call, TRBD1. The CDR3 is 15 amino acids in total, end residues counted. Germline CDR1 MDHEN, CDR2 SYDVKM. CDR3 amino acids: CASSSSTGGNYGYTF.

This clonotype was counted many times. This chain connects TRBV12-3 or TRBV12-4 to TRBJ2-5; D may be TRBD1 (7 bases). The ends were cut back, 3 bases at V and 4 bases at J, with 15 bases in the middle. CDR3 size: 15 residues. This CDR3 reads CASSFFGGGGETQYF. The DNA for the CDR3 is TGTGCCAGCAGTTTTTTTGGAGGGGGCGGAGAGACCCAGTACTTC.

This clonotype was seen many times. This sequence may be a read error, since a much larger clone differs from it by one base. V is TRBV9 and J is TRBJ2-7; D is undetermined. This CDR3 region has 14 residues. Germline-derived CDR1 and CDR2 are SGDLS and YYNGEE. The DNA for the CDR3 is TGTGCCAGCAGCGTAGCACCGTACTCCTACGAGCAGTCCTTC. Its protein is CASSVAPYSYEQSF.

This chain uses TRBV10-3 with TRBJ2-2; 10 bases fit TRBD1. The V segment lost 6 bases and the J segment 6 bases; nucleotides outside the gene matches: 1. The CDR3 is made up of 13 amino acids. Germline V lookup: CDR1 ENHRY, CDR2 SYGVKD. The CDR3 bases are TGTGCCATCAGCGGACAGGGGGCCGGGGAGCTGTTTTTT. Translated: CAISGQGAGELFF.

The chain recombines TRBV7-2 with TRBJ2-3, with D maybe TRBD1 (6 bases). The V gene lost 5 bases and the J gene lost 2 bases, with 11 bases spanning the gap. Germline V gene lookup returns CDR1 SGHTA and CDR2 FQGNSA. This CDR3 contains 14 residues. The chain's CDR3 is CASSLGQYTDTQYF. For the CDR3, the DNA is TGTGCCAGCAGCCTTGGACAGTACACAGATACGCAGTATTTT.

This clonotype was seen many times. This rearrangement joins TRBV5-1 to TRBJ1-2, with TRBD1 as a possible D gene (5 bases). The germline V gene encodes CDR1 SGHRS and CDR2 YFSETQ. The CDR3 length is 14 residues. V lost 2 bases and J 0 bases, leaving 8 bases between the germline ends. The CDR3 nucleotides read TGCGCCAGCAGCTTTGGGGGAACTAACTATGGCTACACCTTC. This sequence encodes CASSFGGTNYGYTF.

This clonotype occurred a few times. J is TRBJ2-3 and V is TRBV6-6; TRBD2 aligns across 9 bases. The germline V gene encodes CDR1 MNHNY and CDR2 SVGAGI (reference sequence). The CDR3 is 17 amino acids. V shed 5 bases, J shed 1 base, and the junction held 10 bases outside the gene matches. CDR3 sequence reads: CASSRGWAGGRTDTQYF. The CDR3 nucleotides read TGTGCCAGCAGTAGGGGGTGGGCGGGGGGGCGCACAGATACGCAGTATTTT.

This clonotype was picked up many times. The chain combines TRBV2 with TRBJ2-3, with D hard to call. The V gene's germline CDR1 is SNHLY and CDR2 FYNNEI. The V end was cut by 3 bases, the J end by 2 bases, with 9 bases between. The CDR3 contains 14 residues. The CDR3 DNA sequence: TGTGCCAGCAGTGACGAAGTTTACACAGATACGCAGTATTTT. It is translated as CASSDEVYTDTQYF.

This clonotype was observed at least ten times. The V call is TRBV7-9, the J call TRBJ2-2; TRBD1 agrees at 12 bases. The CDR3 consists of 19 residues. V gave up 1 base and J gave up 3 bases; unmatched junction bases: 9. Germline V gene data show CDR1 as SEHNR and CDR2 as FQNEAQ (reference sequence). The CDR3 spells CASSLVWDRGHSDTGELFF. CDR3 DNA sequence: TGTGCCAGCAGCTTAGTTTGGGACAGGGGGCATTCAGACACCGGGGAGCTGTTTTTT.

The V gene is TRBV28, the J gene TRBJ2-1, with 9 bases lining up with TRBD1. There are 15 residues in the CDR3. Germline loops: CDR1 MDHEN, CDR2 SYDVKM. V lost 4 bases and J lost 4; bases outside the gene matches: 5. CDR3 in amino acids: CASSSRTGAYNEQFF. The CDR3, as DNA: TGTGCCAGCAGTTCCCGGACAGGGGCATACAATGAGCAGTTCTTC.

The V call is TRBV27, the J call TRBJ2-5, with D perhaps assigned TRBD1 or TRBD2 (5 bases each). In germline, CDR1 is MNHEY, CDR2 SMNVEV (reference sequence). The CDR3 runs 15 residues. V was clipped by 4 bases and J by 1 base, with 13 bases between them. The CDR3 protein is CASSSEGTAQETQYF. In DNA form, the CDR3 reads TGTGCCAGCAGTTCTGAAGGGACGGCCCAAGAGACCCAGTACTTC.

In this sample, this clonotype turned up many times. The chain joins TRBV18 to TRBJ2-5, with 10 bases that match TRBD1. The junction had 4 bases not matched to a gene; V was cut back by 3 bases and J by 0 bases. In germline, CDR1 is KGHSH, CDR2 LQKENI. The CDR3 contains 16 residues. The CDR3 coding sequence is TGTGCCAGCTCACCTAGGACAGGGGGAGACCAAGAGACCCAGTACTTC. It encodes CASSPRTGGDQETQYF. Full variable domain (missing parts from reference TRBV18 and TRBJ2-5): NAGVMQNPRHLVRRRGQEARLRCSPMKGHSHVYWYRQLPEEGLKFMVYLQKENIIDESGMPKERFSAEFPKEGPSILRIQQVVRGDSAAYFCASSPRTGGDQETQYFGPGTRLLVL.

With regard to this clonotype: The junction does not match germline at one end; this may be a read error. The genes are TRBV28 and TRBJ2-3, with 8 nucleotides matching TRBD2. The V gene's germline CDR1 is MDHEN and CDR2 SYDVKM. This CDR3 spans 14 amino acids. The CDR3 bases are TGTGCCAGCATGAAGCGGGGGACCACAGATATGCAGTATTTT. Its translation: CASMKRGTTDMQYF.

The table lists this clonotype with many counts. The CDR3 nucleotides are TGTGCCAGCAGTTACGACGCTGAGGGGTCCTATAGCAATCAGCCCCAGCATTTT. Amino acids: CASSYDAEGSYSNQPQHF. The rearrangement links TRBV6-5 to TRBJ1-5; D is possibly TRBD1 (5 bases). Germline CDR1 is MNHEY and CDR2 is SVGAGI. Trimming removed 2 bases from V and 0 bases from J, with 17 bases in between. CDR3 length: 18 residues.

This rearrangement joins TRBV9 to TRBJ1-1, with no clear D. V shed 0 bases and J shed 1 base, with 13 bases lying between them. The CDR3 extends over 16 amino acids. CDR1 is SGDLS, CDR2 YYNGEE, per germline. CDR3 nucleotides: TGTGCCAGCAGCGTAGTAGCTAGGACCTCGAACACTGAAGCTTTCTTT. Protein sequence: CASSVVARTSNTEAFF.

This clonotype was seen at least ten times. The V and J genes are TRBV20-1 and TRBJ2-3; 8 bases map to TRBD1. Germline V gives CDR1 DFQATT, CDR2 SNEGSKA (reference sequence). This CDR3 is built from 15 residues. The J segment lost 0 bases and the V segment lost 0 bases, leaving 2 bases of the junction unmatched. The CDR3 sequence: CSARDRDRSTDTQYF. In DNA form, the CDR3 reads TGCAGTGCTAGAGATCGGGACAGGAGCACAGATACGCAGTATTTT.

This clonotype was seen repeatedly, ten times or more. A much larger clone lies a single base off, so this may be a read error. The genes are TRBV20-1 and TRBJ1-2; the match to TRBD1 covers 7 bases. The CDR3 contains 13 residues. The V gene's germline CDR1 is DFQATT and CDR2 SNEGSKA (reference sequence). The CDR3 DNA follows: TGCAGTGCACCCCCGGGACAGAACTATGCCTACACCTTC. It encodes CSAPPGQNYAYTF.